This T cell receptor beta chain was profiled in a study of blood T cell repertoires in COVID-19. The method was immunoSEQ multiplex PCR; TCRdb's version includes in-frame clones alone and lacks a portion of them. This table holds about 44,000 clones, roughly nine tenths found once. Trimming cost V 4 bases and J 7 bases, with 11 bases left between them. Germline V gene lookup returns CDR1 SGDLS and CDR2 YYNGEE. The CDR3 has 13 residues. Input material: peripheral blood. The source of this sequence is a man aged 45-65 years with COVID-19, enrolled during active disease. V gene TRBV9 combines with J gene TRBJ2-2; tentatively, D is TRBD2 (6 bases). Here the CDR3 DNA reads TGTGCCAGCAGCCCAGGCGGGGACGGGGAGCTGTTTTTT. Translating it yields CASSPGGDGELFF.